The 18 T cell receptor beta chains given below trace back to one sample, sequenced in a study of T cell repertoires in cytomegalovirus infection. One entry per CDR3 protein results from TCRdb running MiXCR on the reads. The data hold about 680,000 distinct CDR3 sequences, with more than 20% observed a single time. Sequenced input: CD8+ T cells from PBMCs. These receptors were obtained from a human donor in good health (CMV status not recorded). Some clones in this sample may be carry-over from other donors' samples.

The rearrangement joins TRBV14 to TRBJ1-2, with D unresolved. V was cut by 4 bases and J by 4 bases, with 10 bases left in between. This CDR3 comprises 13 residues. From germline, CDR1 is SGHDN and CDR2 FVKESK. This chain's CDR3 is CASSPRLSYGYTF. For the CDR3, the DNA is TGTGCCAGCAGCCCCCGACTGAGCTATGGCTACACCTTC.

V gene TRBV5-1 combines with J gene TRBJ2-1; D remains unclear. Trimming took off 4 bases at V and 9 bases at J, with 11 bases between the two ends. This CDR3 comprises 12 residues. Per the germline V gene, CDR1 is SGHRS and CDR2 is YFSETQ. The CDR3 DNA reads as TGCGCCAGCAGCGGGGTCCCGGGTGAGCAGTTCTTC. The encoded protein is CASSGVPGEQFF.

In this sample, this clonotype turned up many times. The J gene is TRBJ2-5, the V gene TRBV7-2; D could derive from TRBD1 or TRBD2 (6 bases each). The CDR3 covers 16 residues. V shed 0 bases and J shed 2 bases, with 13 bases lying between them. The V gene's germline CDR1 is SGHTA and CDR2 FQGNSA. The CDR3 nucleotides are TGTGCCAGCAGCTTAGCGCGAGGGGGGCTACAAGAGACCCAGTACTTC. It translates to CASSLARGGLQETQYF.

The chain joins TRBV5-5 to TRBJ2-1; D is uncertain. Per germline, CDR1 SGHKS and CDR2 YYEKEE (reference sequence). V gave up 1 base and J gave up 6 bases, with 14 bases separating them. The CDR3 runs 15 residues. CDR3: CASSLYLDGSNEQFF. As DNA, the CDR3 is TGTGCCAGCAGCTTGTATTTAGATGGGTCCAATGAGCAGTTCTTC.

This clonotype was seen just once. One junction end does not reproduce the germline sequence, and a read error may be involved. The chain combines TRBV20-1 with TRBJ1-6; no reliable D call. Germline lookup yields CDR1 DFQATT and CDR2 SNEGSKA (reference sequence). This CDR3 is built from 12 residues. In nucleotides, the CDR3 is TGCAGTGCTACGGGAGGGAATTCACCCCTCCAGTTT. It is translated as CSATGGNSPLQF.

The CDR3 sequence: CASSQEGAGTEAFF. CDR3 in DNA: TGCGCCAGCAGCCAAGAGGGGGCCGGGACTGAAGCTTTCTTT. V is TRBV4-1 and J is TRBJ1-1, with D maybe TRBD1 (6 bases). Germline lookup yields CDR1 MGHRA and CDR2 YSYEKL. CDR3 length equals 14 residues. Trimming stripped 0 bases from V and 5 bases from J, with 10 bases between.

This chain links TRBV29-1 with TRBJ2-2, with D possibly matching TRBD2 (5 bases). The V end was cut by 5 bases, the J end by 5 bases, with 12 bases between. CDR3 length: 13 residues. Germline V gene lookup returns CDR1 SQVTM and CDR2 ANQGSEA. CDR3 DNA: TGCAGCGTTCCTGCCGGGGATACCGGGGAGCTGTTTTTT. The encoded protein is CSVPAGDTGELFF.

This clonotype was seen ten or more times. This chain links TRBV7-2 with TRBJ2-2; tentatively, D is TRBD1 or TRBD2 (5 bases each). CDR1 and CDR2 from the germline V gene are SGHTA and FQGNSA. V was shortened by 0 bases and J by 6 bases, with 5 bases between the two germline ends. This CDR3 has 13 residues. This CDR3 reads CASSLAGAGELFF. The CDR3 DNA sequence: TGTGCCAGCAGCTTAGCGGGGGCCGGGGAGCTGTTTTTT.

This clonotype has only a few counts. The chain carries TRBV27 and TRBJ2-3; 7 bases are a match to TRBD1. CDR3 size: 17 residues. V gave up 6 bases and J gave up 0 bases; unmatched junction bases: 12. Looked up from germline, CDR1 is MNHEY and CDR2 is SMNVEV (reference sequence). CDR3 bases: TGTGCCAGCAGACCGCCTCGCTACAGGGGTAGCACAGATACGCAGTATTTT. Translation: CASRPPRYRGSTDTQYF.

This clonotype was counted only a few times. This chain links TRBV11-3 with TRBJ2-3; D is undetermined. Germline assignment: CDR1 SGHNT and CDR2 YENEEA. The CDR3 extends over 14 amino acids. V lost 4 bases, J lost 2 bases, and 10 bases lay in between. The DNA of the CDR3 is TGTGCCAGCAGCTCTCACTCAGACACAGATACGCAGTATTTT. Protein: CASSSHSDTDTQYF.

This clonotype was seen many times. The chain has TRBV5-1 and TRBJ2-7, with 8 bases aligning to TRBD2. J was trimmed by 2 bases and V by 4 bases; bases with no gene match: 14. CDR3 length equals 17 residues. The germline V gene has CDR1 SGHRS and CDR2 YFSETQ. CDR3 bases: TGCGCCAGCAGCCACGGGAGGGGCGGGGCCCTACCCTACGAGCAGTACTTC. This gives the protein CASSHGRGGALPYEQYF.

This clonotype was seen a few times. The rearrangement uses TRBV7-8 and TRBJ2-1; no definite D call. This CDR3 region has 17 residues. V was shortened by 2 bases and J by 0 bases, with 14 bases between the two germline ends. Germline values: CDR1 SGHVS, CDR2 FQNEAQ. As DNA, the CDR3 is TGTGCCAGCAGCTTAATAATTGGCGGAGCCTCCTACAATGAGCAGTTCTTC. Amino acid sequence: CASSLIIGGASYNEQFF.

This clonotype came up many times. The genes are TRBV28 and TRBJ1-5; D is uncertain. CDR3 length equals 13 residues. V lost 3 bases to trimming and J lost 6 bases, with 9 bases between them. Germline CDR1 reads MDHEN; CDR2 reads SYDVKM. The DNA for the CDR3 is TGTGCCAGCAGTTTGCGGGGAGTTCAGCCCCAGCATTTT. The encoded protein is CASSLRGVQPQHF.

This clonotype was counted only a few times. The CDR3 is CASSWGAEDTQYF. As DNA, the CDR3 is TGTGCCAGCAGTTGGGGGGCCGAGGATACGCAGTATTTT. V is TRBV6-1 and J is TRBJ2-3; D may match TRBD1 or TRBD2 (6 bases each). There are 13 residues in the CDR3. Germline V gene lookup returns CDR1 MNHNS and CDR2 SASEGT. Trimming took off 5 bases at V and 6 bases at J, with 12 bases between the two ends.

The V gene is TRBV7-9, the J gene TRBJ2-7, with 8 bases lining up with TRBD2. The CDR3 loop spans 13 amino acids. Germline trimming cut 4 bases from V and 4 bases from J; bases unmatched to any gene: 3. Germline values: CDR1 SEHNR, CDR2 FQNEAQ (reference sequence). In DNA form, the CDR3 reads TGTGCCAGCAGCTCGGGGGGGCGGTACGAGCAGTACTTC. Residues: CASSSGGRYEQYF.

This clonotype has ten or more counts. The rearrangement uses TRBV7-2 and TRBJ2-1; TRBD1 aligns across 7 bases. Germline V gene lookup returns CDR1 SGHTA and CDR2 FQGNSA. The V segment lost 3 bases and the J segment 5 bases; nucleotides outside the gene matches: 4. This CDR3 contains 14 residues. CDR3 coding DNA: TGTGCCAGCAGCTTTATCGACAGGGACAATGAGCAGTTCTTC. As protein: CASSFIDRDNEQFF.

The chain is built from TRBV14 and TRBJ2-1; 7 bases agree with TRBD1. The CDR3 totals 13 residues. Trimming removed 4 bases from V and 8 bases from J; junction bases left unmatched: 5. CDR1 SGHDN and CDR2 FVKESK come from the germline V gene. The CDR3 DNA sequence: TGTGCCAGCAGCCTCACTAGGGGGCATGAGCAGTTCTTC. Amino acids: CASSLTRGHEQFF.

The V gene is TRBV14, the J gene TRBJ2-3, with TRBD1 identical over 7 bases. This CDR3 is 15 amino acids long. Germline V CDR1 and CDR2: SGHDN, FVKESK. Germline trimming cut 0 bases from V and 4 bases from J; bases unmatched to any gene: 4. CDR3 coding DNA: TGTGCCAGCAGCCAAGAAGACAGGGCGGCAGATACGCAGTATTTT. It encodes CASSQEDRAADTQYF.